These T cell receptor beta chains were read from a single sample in a study of T-cell reconstitution after alpha-beta-depleted transplantation in children. Using its own MiXCR run on the PCR reads, TCRdb lists one record per CDR3 protein. The sample lists some 72,000 distinct CDR3 sequences; around 7.9% were seen once. Specimen: PBMCs from the stem cell graft donor, collected from the stem cell graft. The receptor source for this set is a human donor who donated a stem cell graft to a child with acute lymphoblastic leukemia. Both conserved end residues are part of each CDR3. The D gene is left open where the match is weak. Clone size is given for some rows only: seen once, a few or many times, or a class if the clone is expanded.

d_call clone_size j_call v_call cdr3_nt cdr3_aa
TRBD1 . TRBJ1-5 TRBV10-3 TGTGCCATCAGTGAGACAGGGGATCGTCAGCCCCAGCATTTT CAISETGDRQPQHF
TRBD2 . TRBJ2-7 TRBV4-2 TGTGCCAGCAGCCAATTACTAGCGGAGGACCGGATGTGCGAGCAGTACTTC CASSQLLAEDRMCEQYF
TRBD1 many TRBJ2-3 TRBV7-2 TGTGCCAGCAGCTTCCGACAGGGACCAGATACGCAGTATTTT CASSFRQGPDTQYF
TRBD1 . TRBJ1-2 TRBV19 TGTGCCAGTAGTACGCGCGGACAGGGAACGGGCTATGGCTACACCTTC CASSTRGQGTGYGYTF
. many TRBJ1-1 TRBV5-5 TGTGCCAGCAGCCTGCAGACCACGGGGACTGAAGCTTTCTTT CASSLQTTGTEAFF
TRBD1 many TRBJ1-3 TRBV12-3/TRBV12-4 TGTGCCAGCAGCCTCGGACAGGGAAGAGGAAACACCATATATTTT CASSLGQGRGNTIYF
. many TRBJ1-3 TRBV5-5 TGTGCCAGCAGCTTGTGGGGTTCTGGAAACACCATATATTTT CASSLWGSGNTIYF
TRBD2 few TRBJ2-1 TRBV10-1 TGCGCCAGCAGTGCGGGTAGCGGGAAGAATGAGCAGTTCTTC CASSAGSGKNEQFF
TRBD2 many TRBJ2-3 TRBV27 TGTGCCAGCAGCACATCTCTAGCGGGATACACTAGCACAGATACGCAGTATTTT CASSTSLAGYTSTDTQYF
. many TRBJ1-2 TRBV20-1 TGCAGTCCTCTCTTCGGGGTGGAGGGCTACACCTTC CSPLFGVEGYTF
TRBD1 many TRBJ2-7 TRBV7-6 TGTGCCAGCAGCTTTAGACAGGGCTACGAGCAGTACTTC CASSFRQGYEQYF
. . TRBJ2-1 TRBV7-9 TGTGCCAGCAGCTTAGGCGGGGTCCAGGGGTACAATGAGCAGTTCTTC CASSLGGVQGYNEQFF
. many TRBJ2-7 TRBV20-1 TGCAGTGCTAGAGATGTAGGCAGGGACTACGAGCAGTACTTC CSARDVGRDYEQYF
. . TRBJ2-3 TRBV29-1 TGCAGCGTACTCCAACGACTTATAAGCACAGATACGCAGTATTTT CSVLQRLISTDTQYF
. . TRBJ1-2 TRBV18 TGTGCCAGCTCACCTCCTGGGCCGCCAAGCAAGCGAAACTATGGCTACACCTTC CASSPPGPPSKRNYGYTF
. many TRBJ2-1 TRBV7-9 TGTGCCAGCACCCCAGTTAAAGGTGTGTACAGCCAATACAATGAGCAGTTCTTC CASTPVKGVYSQYNEQFF
. . TRBJ2-3 TRBV6-4 TGTGCCAGCAAAGTTGGGGGAAGTACAGATACGCAGTATTTT CASKVGGSTDTQYF
. many TRBJ1-2 TRBV27 TGTGCCAGCAAAACAGGTGCATCCTATGGCTACACCTTC CASKTGASYGYTF
. . TRBJ2-2 TRBV6-5 TGTGCCAGCAGAAAAACGGGGGCTGTCACCGGGGAGCTGTTTTTT CASRKTGAVTGELFF
. few TRBJ2-3 TRBV20-1 TGCAGTGCCAGGCCTCAAGCGGCCACAGATACGCAGTATTTT CSARPQAATDTQYF
TRBD1 many TRBJ1-1 TRBV20-1 TGCAGTGCTAGTTATTTGGGGGCAGGGGGCTCGGGCACTGAAGCTTTCTTT CSASYLGAGGSGTEAFF
. few TRBJ2-1 TRBV20-1 TGCAGTGCTAGACGGCCCCCCGATGAGCAGTTCTTC CSARRPPDEQFF
TRBD1 . TRBJ1-4 TRBV27 TGTGCCATCAGAGGACAGGGAATTAATGAAAAACTGTTTTTT CAIRGQGINEKLFF
. many TRBJ2-1 TRBV19 TGTGCCAGTATCGACAGGTCCTACAATGAGCAGTTCTTC CASIDRSYNEQFF
. many TRBJ1-6 TRBV9 TGTGCCAGCAGCGTAGCTCTGCCACCCTATAATTCACCCCTCCACTTT CASSVALPPYNSPLHF
. many TRBJ1-1 TRBV24-1 TGTGCCAGACTCAGGGGTCCTTACACTGAAGCTTTCTTT CARLRGPYTEAFF
TRBD2 once TRBJ2-2 TRBV5-3 TGTGCCAGGAGCTTCCGGCTGCTCAGCGGGGAGCTGCTTTTT CARSFRLLSGELLF
TRBD2 many TRBJ2-2 TRBV4-3 TGCGCCAGCAGCCTAGGGGACTTAGCGGGGTATGGCTCCGGGGAGCTGTTTTTT CASSLGDLAGYGSGELFF
TRBD2 many TRBJ2-4 TRBV20-1 TGCAGTGCTAGACCTCGACTAGCGGTAAAAAACATTCAGTACTTC CSARPRLAVKNIQYF
. many TRBJ1-5 TRBV6-6 TGTGCCAGCAGCCTAGACAGAGATAGCAATCAGCCCCAGCATTTT CASSLDRDSNQPQHF
. many TRBJ1-1 TRBV7-3 TGTGCCAGCAGCTTAATGGGGGGGAACACTGAAGCTTTCTTT CASSLMGGNTEAFF
TRBD2 few TRBJ2-1 TRBV6-1 TGTGCCAGCAGTGAAGATGGGTACAGGGTGCTACGGGGGGGGTCTTTGAATGAGCAGTTCTTC CASSEDGYRVLRGGSLNEQFF
. many TRBJ2-7 TRBV29-1 TGCAGCGTTGGATCGGGGAAAGGCGCCTACGAGCAGTACTTC CSVGSGKGAYEQYF
. few TRBJ2-7 TRBV5-1 TGCGCCAGCAGCCCCTACGCACACGCCTACGAGCAGTACTTC CASSPYAHAYEQYF